Listed here are 32 T cell receptor beta chains from one sample, sequenced in a study of OX40 agonist ivuxolimab in advanced cancers. Library prep was done by the immunoSEQ multiplex PCR assay. The clones in this table, taken by TCRdb from immuneACCESS, are in-frame only. Not every clone is retained; where verified, under half of the shortfall comes from an unresolved V gene, and the cause of the rest is unknown. Within this sample are 60,000 to 80,000 clones, with approximately 84% of them counted one time only. 5% of the sample is taken by the ten largest. Sequenced here: CD4+ or CD8+ T cells sorted from blood, sampled in a trial of the OX40 agonist ivuxolimab. The receptors shown here come from an adult with an advanced solid tumor such as melanoma, head and neck, liver or kidney cancer.

V usage is TRBV6-1 and J usage is TRBJ1-2; no firm D call. CDR1 and CDR2 (germline): MNHNS, SASEGT. CDR3 size: 12 residues. V was clipped by 7 bases and J by 1 base, with 7 bases between them. In DNA form, the CDR3 reads TGTGCCAGCAAAGTCAATAACTATGGCTACACCTTC. This sequence encodes CASKVNNYGYTF.

This clone has a handful of counts. Other DNA sequences in this specimen translate into the identical CDR3. The chain couples TRBV5-1 to TRBJ2-4; TRBD1 or TRBD2 may be the D gene (5 bases each). Germline lookup yields CDR1 SGHRS and CDR2 YFSETQ. The V end was cut by 0 bases, the J end by 6 bases, with 10 bases between. This CDR3 contains 14 residues. CDR3 DNA sequence: TGCGCCAGCAGCTTGGGTGGGGGAGCAAACATTCAGTACTTC. This gives the protein CASSLGGGANIQYF. The variable domain in full, completed from reference TRBV5-1 and TRBJ2-4, reads KAGVTQTPRYLIKTRGQQVTLSCSPISGHRSVSWYQQTPGQGLQFLFEYFSETQRNKGNFPGRFSGRQFSNSRSEMNVSTLELGDSALYLCASSLGGGANIQYFGAGTRLSVL.

V usage is TRBV14 and J usage is TRBJ1-1; no clear D gene. Germline V CDR1 and CDR2: SGHDN, FVKESK. CDR3 length equals 13 residues. V lost 3 bases and J lost 1, with 6 bases in between. CDR3 bases: TGTGCCAGCAGCCAGGGTCCGAACACTGAAGCTTTCTTT. Its translation: CASSQGPNTEAFF.

The gene calls are TRBV6-4 and TRBJ2-3; D gene uncertain. The CDR3 contains 13 residues. Germline V gives CDR1 MRHNA, CDR2 SNTAGT. The V end lost 0 bases, the J end lost 8 bases, and 9 bases lay between the germline ends. The CDR3 sequence: CASSDSAHATQYF. For the CDR3, the DNA is TGTGCCAGCAGTGACTCAGCCCATGCTACGCAGTATTTT.

The rearrangement links TRBV7-9 to TRBJ1-1, with D unresolved. The germline CDR1 and CDR2 sequences are SEHNR and FQNEAQ (reference sequence). The CDR3 spans 14 residues. V lost 6 bases and J 2 bases, leaving 13 bases between the germline ends. In DNA, the CDR3 is TGTGCCAGCAGTCAAAGTACACCTAACACTGAAGCTTTCTTT. Amino acids: CASSQSTPNTEAFF.

The genes are TRBV6-5 and TRBJ2-6; D call uncertain. The germline V gene has CDR1 MNHEY and CDR2 SVGAGI. The CDR3 extends over 15 amino acids. Trimming removed 5 bases at V and 0 bases at J, with 8 bases between. The CDR3 sequence is CASSPLSSGANVLTF. DNA for the CDR3: TGTGCCAGCAGTCCCTTGAGCTCTGGGGCCAACGTCCTGACTTTC.

This chain connects TRBV5-4 to TRBJ2-7; D is possibly TRBD1 (5 bases). Trimming took 0 bases from V and 7 from J, leaving 14 bases between them. Germline V gene lookup returns CDR1 SGHNT and CDR2 YYREEE (reference sequence). This CDR3 is built from 14 residues. CDR3 DNA sequence: TGTGCCAGCAGCTTGGAGGGGTCAGTCGAGGAGCAGTACTTC. This codes for CASSLEGSVEEQYF.

The chain joins TRBV28 to TRBJ1-5; D may be TRBD1 (6 bases). CDR1 MDHEN and CDR2 SYDVKM come from the germline V gene. V dropped 7 bases and J dropped 6 bases, with 19 bases sitting between them. The CDR3 totals 15 residues. The CDR3 nucleotides read TGTGCCAGCACATACTTAACAGGGTACGCTCAGCCCCAGCATTTT. Its protein is CASTYLTGYAQPQHF.

This sequence joins TRBV7-9 and TRBJ2-7; D perhaps matches TRBD1 (6 bases). The germline V gene encodes CDR1 SEHNR and CDR2 FQNEAQ (reference sequence). Trimming shortened V by 3 bases and J by 3 bases, and 6 bases separated the two germline ends. The CDR3 totals 12 residues. CDR3 nucleotide sequence: TGTGCCAGCAGCTTGACAGGCTACGAGCAGTACTTC. Translated, it gives CASSLTGYEQYF.

This clone has only one observation. J is TRBJ1-4 and V is TRBV30; unclear D gene. The CDR3 is made up of 13 amino acids. Germline CDR1 and CDR2: GTSNPN and SVGIG (reference sequence). Trimming shortened V by 4 bases and J by 7 bases, and 13 bases separated the two germline ends. CDR3 in amino acids: CAWIRQAGEKLFF. As DNA, the CDR3 is TGTGCCTGGATTCGGCAAGCAGGTGAAAAACTGTTTTTT. The whole variable domain, filled in from reference TRBV30 and TRBJ1-4, reads SQTIHQWPATLVQPVGSPLSLECTVEGTSNPNLYWYRQAAGRGLQLLFYSVGIGQISSEVPQNLSASRPQDRQFILSSKKLLLSDSGFYLCAWIRQAGEKLFFGSGTQLSVL.

The chain carries TRBV15 and TRBJ1-5, with TRBD1 matching 9 bases. The CDR3 covers 16 residues. Germline V CDR1 and CDR2: LNHNV, YYDKDF (reference sequence). Trimming took 3 bases from V and 2 from J; bases not matched to a gene: 5. The chain's CDR3 is CATSRMDRGGNQPQHF. The CDR3 region has the DNA TGTGCCACCAGCAGGATGGACAGGGGAGGCAATCAGCCCCAGCATTTT.

This clone has only one observation. The CDR3 sequence is CASSPYRPGQGSGNEQFF. The CDR3 DNA follows: TGTGCCAGCTCACCATATAGGCCGGGACAGGGGAGTGGAAATGAGCAGTTCTTC. V gene TRBV18 combines with J gene TRBJ2-1; 10 nucleotides align to TRBD1. The J segment lost 7 bases and the V segment lost 2 bases, leaving 14 bases of the junction unmatched. The CDR3 spans 18 residues. Germline-derived CDR1 and CDR2 are KGHSH and LQKENI.

The genes are TRBV29-1 and TRBJ1-2; D is uncertain. This CDR3 has 11 residues. Germline V CDR1 and CDR2: SQVTM, ANQGSEA. V was trimmed by 4 bases and J by 7 bases, leaving 10 bases between them. The CDR3 is CSVGGGSGYTF. As DNA, the CDR3 is TGCAGCGTTGGAGGTGGGAGTGGCTACACCTTC.

The V gene is TRBV7-2, the J gene TRBJ1-1; the D gene is possibly TRBD1 (6 bases). The germline V gene encodes CDR1 SGHTA and CDR2 FQGNSA. The germline V and J ends were trimmed by 5 bases and 2 bases, with 12 bases remaining between them. The CDR3 has 14 amino acids. CDR3: CASSAGQSNTEAFF. In DNA, the CDR3 is TGTGCCAGCAGCGCAGGACAGTCAAACACTGAAGCTTTCTTT.

The chain couples TRBV27 to TRBJ2-7; 10 nucleotides line up with TRBD2. Germline CDR1 MNHEY, CDR2 SMNVEV (reference sequence). V lost 5 bases, J lost 3 bases, and 4 bases stayed unmatched. The length of the CDR3 is 14 residues. This CDR3 reads CASSPGLAIYEQYF. The CDR3 nucleotides read TGTGCCAGCAGTCCGGGACTAGCGATCTACGAGCAGTACTTC.

The CDR3 loop is CASSPPWGEGSSGANVLTF. DNA for the CDR3: TGTGCCAGCTCACCACCGTGGGGGGAGGGTAGTTCTGGGGCCAACGTCCTGACTTTC. The chain carries TRBV18 and TRBJ2-6; TRBD2 aligns across 7 bases. CDR3 length: 19 residues. CDR1 and CDR2 (germline): KGHSH, LQKENI. With 0 bases clipped from V and 1 base from J, the junction kept 9 bases outside the gene matches.

The chain uses TRBV19 and TRBJ1-2; D gene uncertain. The CDR3 consists of 14 residues. V was cut by 4 bases and J by 6 bases, with 15 bases left in between. Germline CDR1 and CDR2: LNHDA and SQIVND (reference sequence). CDR3 coding DNA: TGTGCCAGTAGTACTCCCGGGAAGCAAAATGGCTACACCTTC. It codes for CASSTPGKQNGYTF.

This chain joins TRBV7-8 and TRBJ1-2; 9 bases fit TRBD1. The CDR3 loop spans 15 amino acids. Germline V gene lookup returns CDR1 SGHVS and CDR2 FQNEAQ. Losses at the gene ends were 5 bases for V and 3 bases for J; bases not matched to a gene: 7. As DNA, the CDR3 is TGTGCCAGCAGCAAGGGACAGGGTCTCGACTATGGCTACACCTTC. Residues: CASSKGQGLDYGYTF.

The chain uses TRBV11-2 and TRBJ2-1, with 13 nucleotides matching TRBD2. The V and J ends lost 4 bases and 6 bases, in that order; junction bases with no gene match: 9. The CDR3 is made up of 17 amino acids. From germline, CDR1 is SGHAT and CDR2 FQNNGV. Here the CDR3 reads CASSSTTSGGLGNEQFF. Here the CDR3 DNA reads TGTGCCAGCAGCTCGACGACTAGCGGGGGGCTTGGCAATGAGCAGTTCTTC.

The chain uses TRBV11-1 and TRBJ1-1; tentative D call: TRBD1 (5 bases). The germline V gene has CDR1 SGHAT and CDR2 FQDESV (reference sequence). Trimming took 2 bases from V and 5 from J, leaving 9 bases between them. The CDR3 consists of 13 residues. The DNA of the CDR3 is TGTGCCAGCAGCTTACAGGGACGGACTGAAGCTTTCTTT. Translating gives CASSLQGRTEAFF.

V usage is TRBV7-3 and J usage is TRBJ1-1; D unclear. Germline V lookup: CDR1 SGHTA, CDR2 FQGTGA. CDR3 length equals 13 residues. Trimming removed 5 bases at V and 4 bases at J, with 11 bases between. The CDR3 nucleotides read TGTGCCAGCAGCGACGACCCGTCCACTGAAGCTTTCTTT. This gives the protein CASSDDPSTEAFF.

The V gene is TRBV4-1, the J gene TRBJ1-1; 8 positions agree with TRBD1. The CDR3 has 15 amino acids. With V trimmed by 4 bases and J by 7 bases, 11 bases remained unmatched. Germline V lookup: CDR1 MGHRA, CDR2 YSYEKL. The CDR3 DNA reads as TGCGCCAGCAGCCCCCTCAGCAGGGGGCTTGGTGAAGCTTTCTTT. This encodes CASSPLSRGLGEAFF.

At least ten counts were recorded for this clone. Other DNA sequences in the same sample also yield this CDR3. This rearrangement joins TRBV11-2 to TRBJ1-1; D remains ambiguous. Trimming cost V 1 base and J 8 bases, with 8 bases left between them. The length of the CDR3 is 12 residues. The germline gives CDR1 SGHAT, CDR2 FQNNGV. As DNA, the CDR3 is TGTGCCAGCAGCTTAGTAGGTGGGGAAGCTTTCTTT. Its translation: CASSLVGGEAFF. Complete variable domain (other parts from reference TRBV11-2 and TRBJ1-1): EAGVAQSPRYKIIEKRQSVAFWCNPISGHATLYWYQQILGQGPKLLIQFQNNGVVDDSQLPKDRFSAERLKGVDSTLKIQPAKLEDSAVYLCASSLVGGEAFFGQGTRLTVV.

V is TRBV6-1 and J is TRBJ2-1, with D possibly called TRBD1 or TRBD2 (7 bases each). V lost 7 bases to trimming and J lost 7 bases, with 17 bases between them. This CDR3 has 14 residues. Per germline, CDR1 MNHNS and CDR2 SASEGT. For the CDR3, the DNA is TGTGCCAGCACGGGGGACAGCGGGAAGAATGAGCAGTTCTTC. This codes for CASTGDSGKNEQFF.

V is TRBV20-1 and J is TRBJ2-2; unclear D gene. The CDR3 is 11 residues long. V was trimmed by 0 bases and J by 4 bases, leaving 0 bases between them. The germline V gene encodes CDR1 DFQATT and CDR2 SNEGSKA (reference sequence). The CDR3, as DNA: TGCAGTGCTAGAGACACCGGGGAGCTGTTTTTT. It encodes CSARDTGELFF.

The V call is TRBV7-3, the J call TRBJ2-1, with D possibly TRBD1 on 5 matching bases. The CDR3 is 14 amino acids. Trimming cost V 2 bases and J 1 base, with 6 bases left between them. Germline loops: CDR1 SGHTA, CDR2 FQGTGA. CDR3 in DNA: TGTGCCAGCAGCTTAGACAGTTCCTACAATGAGCAGTTCTTC. This translates into CASSLDSSYNEQFF.

The chain combines TRBV27 with TRBJ1-1; TRBD1 is a possible D gene (5 bases). V dropped 0 bases and J dropped 1 base, with 15 bases sitting between them. Germline V lookup: CDR1 MNHEY, CDR2 SMNVEV (reference sequence). The CDR3 sequence is 17 residues long. The CDR3 bases are TGTGCCAGCAGTTTATCGTCACCGGGGGTGGGGAACACTGAAGCTTTCTTT. As protein: CASSLSSPGVGNTEAFF.

The chain uses TRBV27 and TRBJ2-7; D gene unclear. Deletions cut 6 bases from V and 0 bases from J, with 15 bases between. The CDR3 length is 15 residues. Germline assignment: CDR1 MNHEY and CDR2 SMNVEV (reference sequence). The CDR3 nucleotides are TGTGCCAGCAGGCTCTTCGCGACCCGCTCCTACGAGCAGTACTTC. Translation: CASRLFATRSYEQYF.

The chain joins TRBV6-5 to TRBJ2-2; D is uncertain. Germline CDR1 reads MNHEY; CDR2 reads SVGAGI. The CDR3 length is 14 residues. Trimming left V 2 bases short and J 3 bases short, with 7 bases between. The CDR3 sequence: CASSYNSYTGELFF. The CDR3 DNA reads as TGTGCCAGCAGTTACAACTCCTACACCGGGGAGCTGTTTTTT.

The chain is built from TRBV5-1 and TRBJ2-7; a possible D gene is TRBD1 (5 bases). Germline V gene sequence: CDR1 SGHRS, CDR2 YFSETQ. The CDR3 has 11 amino acids. The V end lost 5 bases, the J end lost 3 bases, and 6 bases lay between the germline ends. The chain's CDR3 is CASRDNYEQYF. In DNA form, the CDR3 reads TGCGCCAGCAGGGACAACTACGAGCAGTACTTC.

V is TRBV14 and J is TRBJ2-1; D gene ambiguous. CDR1 and CDR2 (germline): SGHDN, FVKESK. The CDR3 consists of 11 residues. The V and J ends lost 5 bases and 4 bases respectively, with 3 bases between them. The CDR3 bases are TGTGCCAGCAGCGCGTACAATGAGCAGTTCTTC. Protein sequence: CASSAYNEQFF.

V gene TRBV5-1 combines with J gene TRBJ1-2, with D hard to call. The germline gives CDR1 SGHRS, CDR2 YFSETQ. The CDR3 runs to 14 residues. V dropped 4 bases and J dropped 4 bases, with 14 bases sitting between them. The CDR3 DNA is TGCGCCAGCAGCGAACAAGGAGGCGGCTATGGCTACACCTTC. As protein: CASSEQGGGYGYTF.